This T cell receptor (beta chain) was sequenced in a study of blood T cell repertoires in COVID-19. CDR3 length equals 13 residues. V was clipped by 10 bases and J by 0 bases, with 12 bases between them. Germline-derived CDR1 and CDR2 are LNHDA and SQIVND (reference sequence). Measured with immunoSEQ multiplex PCR; TCRdb has only the in-frame clones, and not every one. Here the sample spans about 55,000 clones, around four fifths being singletons. Sequencing used peripheral blood. The V call is TRBV19, the J call TRBJ1-2; D possibly corresponds to TRBD1 (5 bases). This receptor was obtained from a woman in her sixties or seventies with acute or convalescent COVID-19. Written as DNA, the CDR3 is TGTGCCACGACAGTTTCACCTAACTATGGCTACACCTTC. Protein: CATTVSPNYGYTF.